Sequencing of this T cell receptor (beta chain) was carried out in a study of shared clonotypes between healthy human individuals. General study findings and limits: Exclusively blood specimens were collected; tissue repertoires likely differ. Naive CD4 clonotypes were shared across a few donors at 4.5% to 6.5%. Inspection by rarefaction showed sorted-subset sequencing to be incomplete despite large depth.

This table comes from immunoSEQ multiplex PCR, and its TCRdb copy is limited to in-frame clones, with some not included. The table lists approximately 2,300,000 clones, about nine tenths of them singletons. V was cut by 3 bases and J by 5 bases, with 16 bases left in between. This CDR3 spans 15 amino acids. Germline values: CDR1 MGHRA, CDR2 YSYEKL. This clone was detected only once. Its antigen is as yet unknown. The TCR was taken from a man aged 18 to 29 in good health. Some clones in this sample may be carry-over from other donors' samples. Sequenced material: naive CD4+ T cells from PBMCs. Subset denoted: CD45RA+ positively selected. The chain employs TRBV4-1 and TRBJ2-5; D gene uncertain. DNA for the CDR3: TGCGCCAGCAGCCAGCGAGAATCCCGCTGGGAGACCCAGTACTTC. It is translated as CASSQRESRWETQYF.